This is a list of T cell receptor beta chains from one sample in a study of shared clonotypes between healthy human individuals. Clones were read by immunoSEQ multiplex PCR, and TCRdb kept only the in-frame ones, dropping some. The table lists some 1 million clones, about 76% of them singletons. The sequencing input was memory CD4+ T cells sorted from blood. The receptors were sampled from a man between 18 and 29 years old in good health. The CDR3 runs from the conserved cysteine through the conserved F or W. A D gene is named only where the DNA matches it firmly. Expanded clones get a size class; other rows say once, few or many, or leave the size out.

CDR3: CASSSTGGRGYTF
DNA: TGTGCCAGCAGCTCAACAGGGGGACGGGGCTACACCTTC
size: .
D: TRBD1
J: TRBJ1-2
V: TRBV5-4

CDR3: CASSVGPYGNTIYF
DNA: TGTGCCAGCAGCGTGGGCCCCTACGGAAACACCATATATTTT
size: few
D: .
J: TRBJ1-3
V: TRBV28

CDR3: CASRDRGLISYEQYF
DNA: TGTGCCAGCAGGGACAGGGGGTTAATTTCCTACGAGCAGTACTTC
size: .
D: TRBD1
J: TRBJ2-7
V: TRBV6-1

CDR3: CASSPGAGGTYEQYF
DNA: TGTGCCAGCTCACCCGGGGCAGGGGGAACCTACGAGCAGTACTTC
size: .
D: TRBD1
J: TRBJ2-7
V: TRBV18

CDR3: CASSDWGWLRRGGTEAFF
DNA: TGTGCCAGCAGCGACTGGGGTTGGTTGAGGAGGGGAGGCACTGAAGCTTTCTTT
size: .
D: .
J: TRBJ1-1
V: TRBV11-2

CDR3: CASSLQSSYEQYF
DNA: TGTGCCAGCAGCCTACAAAGCTCCTACGAGCAGTACTTC
size: .
D: .
J: TRBJ2-7
V: TRBV6-1

CDR3: CASTNRGAYGYTF
DNA: TGTGCCAGCACCAACAGGGGTGCCTATGGCTACACCTTC
size: .
D: TRBD1
J: TRBJ1-2
V: TRBV6-5

CDR3: CASGIGEWQPQHF
DNA: TGTGCCAGCGGAATTGGGGAATGGCAGCCCCAGCATTTT
size: .
D: .
J: TRBJ1-5
V: TRBV6-1

CDR3: CARQIANEQFF
DNA: TGTGCCAGACAAATTGCGAATGAGCAGTTCTTC
size: once
D: .
J: TRBJ2-1
V: TRBV19

CDR3: CASSPVTGYNEQFF
DNA: TGTGCCAGCAGCCCAGTGACAGGTTACAATGAGCAGTTCTTC
size: .
D: .
J: TRBJ2-1
V: TRBV7-6

CDR3: CAWSVPGQGGTQYF
DNA: TGTGCCTGGAGCGTCCCGGGACAGGGGGGAACGCAGTATTTT
size: .
D: TRBD1
J: TRBJ2-3
V: TRBV30

CDR3: CASAPGTGVSGANVLTF
DNA: TGTGCCAGCGCCCCCGGGACAGGGGTATCTGGGGCCAACGTCCTGACTTTC
size: .
D: TRBD1
J: TRBJ2-6
V: TRBV2

CDR3: CARSLSSQGNYGYTF
DNA: TGTGCCAGAAGCTTGTCGTCGCAGGGAAACTATGGCTACACCTTC
size: .
D: .
J: TRBJ1-2
V: TRBV5-3

CDR3: CASSKGYDTQYF
DNA: TGTGCCAGCAGTAAGGGTTACGATACGCAGTATTTT
size: many
D: .
J: TRBJ2-3
V: TRBV6-1

CDR3: CASSLVGGDNEAFF
DNA: TGCGCCAGCAGCTTGGTGGGGGGCGATAATGAAGCTTTCTTT
size: .
D: .
J: TRBJ1-1
V: TRBV5-1

CDR3: CASSLKGGGTGELFF
DNA: TGTGCCAGCAGCTTAAAGGGGGGCGGCACCGGGGAGCTGTTTTTT
size: .
D: .
J: TRBJ2-2
V: TRBV7-2

CDR3: CAIRRTGYSDTQYF
DNA: TGTGCCATCAGAAGAACAGGGTACTCAGATACGCAGTATTTT
size: .
D: .
J: TRBJ2-3
V: TRBV10-3

CDR3: CSTGMNTEAFF
DNA: TGCAGTACAGGGATGAACACTGAAGCTTTCTTT
size: .
D: .
J: TRBJ1-1
V: TRBV20-1

CDR3: CASSSSTSGRSEQYF
DNA: TGTGCCAGTAGTTCCTCCACTAGCGGGAGGAGCGAGCAGTACTTC
size: .
D: TRBD2
J: TRBJ2-7
V: TRBV19

CDR3: CASSLAPYNEQFF
DNA: TGTGCCAGCAGCTTAGCCCCGTACAATGAGCAGTTCTTC
size: .
D: .
J: TRBJ2-1
V: TRBV11-2

CDR3: CASSPGGGAFSGNTIYF
DNA: TGTGCCAGCAGCCCCGGGGGAGGGGCGTTCTCTGGAAACACCATATATTTT
size: few
D: .
J: TRBJ1-3
V: TRBV2

CDR3: CASSYEGAGELFF
DNA: TGTGCCAGCAGCTACGAGGGGGCCGGGGAGCTGTTTTTT
size: .
D: .
J: TRBJ2-2
V: TRBV6-6

CDR3: CASSPRTSGPYEQYF
DNA: TGTGCCAGTAGTCCGCGGACTAGCGGGCCCTACGAGCAGTACTTC
size: once
D: TRBD2
J: TRBJ2-7
V: TRBV19

CDR3: CASSYNRGDRYEQYF
DNA: TGTGCCAGCAGTTACAACAGGGGGGACCGGTACGAGCAGTACTTC
size: .
D: TRBD1
J: TRBJ2-7
V: TRBV6-6

CDR3: CASSLRGFEQFF
DNA: TGCGCCAGCAGCCTAAGGGGGTTCGAGCAGTTCTTC
size: .
D: .
J: TRBJ2-1
V: TRBV4-1

CDR3: CASSLGDTNTGELFF
DNA: TGTGCCAGCAGCTTAGGAGACACAAACACCGGGGAGCTGTTTTTT
size: few
D: .
J: TRBJ2-2
V: TRBV7-2

CDR3: CASSGGGTNEKLFF
DNA: TGTGCCAGCAGTGGCGGGGGAACTAATGAAAAACTGTTTTTT
size: .
D: .
J: TRBJ1-4
V: TRBV6-1

CDR3: CAGGTADYNEQFF
DNA: TGTGCCGGGGGGACGGCGGACTACAATGAGCAGTTCTTC
size: .
D: .
J: TRBJ2-1
V: TRBV10-3

CDR3: CASSVVGTVTDTQYF
DNA: TGTGCCAGCAGCGTAGTGGGGACAGTCACAGATACGCAGTATTTT
size: .
D: TRBD1
J: TRBJ2-3
V: TRBV9